This TCR beta chain was identified during a study of OX40 agonist ivuxolimab in advanced cancers. Study at large: The patients received ivuxolimab by intravenous route every 2 weeks at 0.01 to 10 mg/kg. Participants, 70% to 90% male, averaged approximately 60 years of age, ranging from roughly 23 to 90. Partial responses were seen in three patients, one with hepatocellular carcinoma and two with cutaneous melanoma. Whole-study findings and limits: Among the lowest peripheral clonal expansion occurred in 0.1-3.0 mg/kg partial responders.

TCRdb keeps only in-frame clones here, not all; method: immunoSEQ multiplex PCR. The sample shows about 64,000 clones, around 80% of them seen only once. Comment on this clone: The antigen remains undetermined.

Germline loops: CDR1 WNHNN, CDR2 SYGVQD (reference sequence). With V trimmed by 9 bases and J by 5 bases, 6 bases remained unmatched. The CDR3 consists of 13 residues. Sequenced here: CD4+ or CD8+ T cells sorted from blood, sampled in a trial of the OX40 agonist ivuxolimab. The sequence was collected from an adult with an advanced solid tumor such as melanoma, head and neck, liver or kidney cancer. The rearrangement joins TRBV10-1 to TRBJ2-1, with TRBD2 matching 8 bases. The CDR3 sequence is CARSTSANNEQFF. The CDR3 bases are TGCGCCAGGTCGACTAGCGCTAACAATGAGCAGTTCTTC.